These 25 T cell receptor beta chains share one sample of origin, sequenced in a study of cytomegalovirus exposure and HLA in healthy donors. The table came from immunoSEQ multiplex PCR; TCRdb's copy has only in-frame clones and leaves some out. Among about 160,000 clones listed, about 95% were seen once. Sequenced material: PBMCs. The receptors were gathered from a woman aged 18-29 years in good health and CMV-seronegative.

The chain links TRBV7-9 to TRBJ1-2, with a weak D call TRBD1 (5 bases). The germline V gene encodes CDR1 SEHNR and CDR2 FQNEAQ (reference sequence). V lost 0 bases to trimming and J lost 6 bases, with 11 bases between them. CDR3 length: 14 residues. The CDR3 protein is CASSLASGRDGYTF. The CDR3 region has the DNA TGTGCCAGCAGCTTAGCTTCAGGGCGTGATGGCTACACCTTC.

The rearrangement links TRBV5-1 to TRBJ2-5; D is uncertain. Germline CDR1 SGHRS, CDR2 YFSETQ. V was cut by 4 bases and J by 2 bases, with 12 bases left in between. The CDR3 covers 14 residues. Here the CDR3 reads CASSLEASQETQYF. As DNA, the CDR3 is TGCGCCAGCAGCCTCGAGGCTTCACAAGAGACCCAGTACTTC.

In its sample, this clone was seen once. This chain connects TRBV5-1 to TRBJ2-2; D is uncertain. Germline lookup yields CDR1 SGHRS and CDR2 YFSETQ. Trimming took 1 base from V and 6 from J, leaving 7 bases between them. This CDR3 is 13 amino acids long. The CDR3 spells CASSLPQPGELFF. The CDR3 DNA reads TGCGCCAGCAGCTTGCCACAGCCCGGGGAGCTGTTTTTT.

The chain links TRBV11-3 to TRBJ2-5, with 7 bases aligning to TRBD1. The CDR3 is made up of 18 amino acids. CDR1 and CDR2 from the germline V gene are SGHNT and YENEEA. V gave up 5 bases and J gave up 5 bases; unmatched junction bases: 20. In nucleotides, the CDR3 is TGTGCCAGCAGCCACCGGGGACAGCTAGAGTATTCTGGGGAGACCCAGTACTTC. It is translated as CASSHRGQLEYSGETQYF. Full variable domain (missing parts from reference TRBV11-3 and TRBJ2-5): EAGVVQSPRYKIIEKKQPVAFWCNPISGHNTLYWYLQNLGQGPELLIRYENEEAVDDSQLPKDRFSAERLKGVDSTLKIQPAELGDSAVYLCASSHRGQLEYSGETQYFGPGTRLLVL.

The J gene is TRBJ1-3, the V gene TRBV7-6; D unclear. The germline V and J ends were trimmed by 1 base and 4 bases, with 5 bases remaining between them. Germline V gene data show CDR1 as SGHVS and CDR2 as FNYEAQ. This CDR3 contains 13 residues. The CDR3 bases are TGTGCCAGCAGCTTAGGAGGCGGAAACACCATATATTTT. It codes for CASSLGGGNTIYF.

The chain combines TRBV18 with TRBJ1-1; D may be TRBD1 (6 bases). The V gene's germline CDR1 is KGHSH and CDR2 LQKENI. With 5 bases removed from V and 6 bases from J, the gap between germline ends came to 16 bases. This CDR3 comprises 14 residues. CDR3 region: CASSFREGDAEAFF. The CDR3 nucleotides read TGTGCCAGCTCATTCCGAGAGGGGGACGCTGAAGCTTTCTTT.

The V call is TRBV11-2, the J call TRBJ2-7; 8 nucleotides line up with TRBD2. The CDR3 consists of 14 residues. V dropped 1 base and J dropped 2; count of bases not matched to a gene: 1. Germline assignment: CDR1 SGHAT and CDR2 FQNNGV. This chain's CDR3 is CASSLVGGAYEQYF. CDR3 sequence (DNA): TGTGCCAGCAGCTTAGTCGGGGGGGCCTACGAGCAGTACTTC.

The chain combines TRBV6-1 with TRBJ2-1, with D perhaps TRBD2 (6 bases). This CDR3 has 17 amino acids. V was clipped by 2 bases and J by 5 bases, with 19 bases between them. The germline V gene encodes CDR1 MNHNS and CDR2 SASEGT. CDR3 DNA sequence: TGTGCCAGCAGTGAATCGCGGGGTTTTAGTCCTAACAATGAGCAGTTCTTC. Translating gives CASSESRGFSPNNEQFF.

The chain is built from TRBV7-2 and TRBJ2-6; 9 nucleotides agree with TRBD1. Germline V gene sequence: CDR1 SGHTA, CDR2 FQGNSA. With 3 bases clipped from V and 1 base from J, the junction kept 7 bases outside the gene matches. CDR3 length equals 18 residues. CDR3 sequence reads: CASSFGQGLRSGANVLTF. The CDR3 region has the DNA TGTGCCAGCAGCTTCGGACAGGGGTTGAGGTCTGGGGCCAACGTCCTGACTTTC. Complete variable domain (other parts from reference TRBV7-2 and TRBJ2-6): GAGVSQSPSNKVTEKGKDVELRCDPISGHTALYWYRQSLGQGLEFLIYFQGNSAPDKSGLPSDRFSAERTGGSVSTLTIQRTQQEDSAVYLCASSFGQGLRSGANVLTFGAGSRLTVL.

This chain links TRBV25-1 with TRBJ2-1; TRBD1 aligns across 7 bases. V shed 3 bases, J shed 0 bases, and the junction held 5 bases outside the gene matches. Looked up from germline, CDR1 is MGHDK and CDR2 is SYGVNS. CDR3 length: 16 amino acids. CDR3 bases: TGTGCCAGCAGTGAGGACAGGAAAGGCTCCTACAATGAGCAGTTCTTC. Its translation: CASSEDRKGSYNEQFF.

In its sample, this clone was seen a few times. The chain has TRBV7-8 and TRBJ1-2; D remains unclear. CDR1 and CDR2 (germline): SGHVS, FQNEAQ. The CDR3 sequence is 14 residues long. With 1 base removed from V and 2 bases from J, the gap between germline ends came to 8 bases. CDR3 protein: CASSLVSGNYGYTF. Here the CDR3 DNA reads TGTGCCAGCAGCTTAGTATCCGGGAACTATGGCTACACCTTC.

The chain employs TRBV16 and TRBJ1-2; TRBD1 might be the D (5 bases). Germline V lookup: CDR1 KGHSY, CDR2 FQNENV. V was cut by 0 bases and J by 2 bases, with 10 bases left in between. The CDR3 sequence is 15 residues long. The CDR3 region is CASSQSQGSNYGYTF. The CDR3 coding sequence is TGTGCCAGCAGCCAATCGCAGGGATCCAACTATGGCTACACCTTC.

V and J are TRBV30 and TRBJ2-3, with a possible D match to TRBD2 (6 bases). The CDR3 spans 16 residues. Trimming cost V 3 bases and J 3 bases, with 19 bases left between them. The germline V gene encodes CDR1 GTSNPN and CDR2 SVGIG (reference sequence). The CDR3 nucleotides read TGTGCCTGGAGGGGTCAGCGGCGGGGTTGGACAGATACGCAGTATTTT. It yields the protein CAWRGQRRGWTDTQYF.

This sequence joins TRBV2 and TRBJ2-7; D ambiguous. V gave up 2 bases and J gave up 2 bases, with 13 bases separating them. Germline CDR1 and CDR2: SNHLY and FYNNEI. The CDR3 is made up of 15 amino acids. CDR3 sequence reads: CASSEMATSPYEQYF. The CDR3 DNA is TGTGCCAGCAGTGAAATGGCGACATCTCCCTACGAGCAGTACTTC.

This CDR3 is CASTTGDRYEQYF. The CDR3 DNA reads TGCGCCAGCACAACAGGGGACCGATACGAGCAGTACTTC. The chain carries TRBV5-1 and TRBJ2-7; 7 nucleotides align to TRBD1. CDR1 is SGHRS, CDR2 YFSETQ, per germline. This CDR3 comprises 13 residues. V lost 6 bases to trimming and J lost 4 bases; unmatched junction nucleotides: 7.

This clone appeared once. The CDR3 coding sequence is TGTGCCAGCAGTTACGGGACTCAAACCTACGAGCAGTACTTC. Translated: CASSYGTQTYEQYF. The rearrangement links TRBV6-5 to TRBJ2-7; D perhaps matches TRBD2 (6 bases). Trimming took 2 bases from V and 2 from J, leaving 10 bases between them. The CDR3 runs to 14 residues. The germline CDR1 and CDR2 sequences are MNHEY and SVGAGI.

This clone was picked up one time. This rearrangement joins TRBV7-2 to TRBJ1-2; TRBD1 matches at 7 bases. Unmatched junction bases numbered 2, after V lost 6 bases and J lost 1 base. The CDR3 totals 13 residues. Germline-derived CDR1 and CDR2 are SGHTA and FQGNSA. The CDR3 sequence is CASRTGNNYGYTF. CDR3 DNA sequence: TGTGCCAGCAGGACAGGGAATAACTATGGCTACACCTTC.

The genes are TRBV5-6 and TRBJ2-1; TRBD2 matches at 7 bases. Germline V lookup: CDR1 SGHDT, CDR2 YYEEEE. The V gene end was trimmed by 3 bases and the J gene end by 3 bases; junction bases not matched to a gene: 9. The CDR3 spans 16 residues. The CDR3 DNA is TGTGCCAGCAGCTCAACAGCGGGGTCAAACTACAATGAGCAGTTCTTC. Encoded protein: CASSSTAGSNYNEQFF.

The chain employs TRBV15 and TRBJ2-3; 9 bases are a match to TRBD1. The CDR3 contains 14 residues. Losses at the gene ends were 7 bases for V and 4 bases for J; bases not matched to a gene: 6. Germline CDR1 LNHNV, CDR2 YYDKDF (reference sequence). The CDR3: CATKRGQGADTQYF. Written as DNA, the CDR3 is TGTGCCACCAAACGGGGACAGGGTGCAGATACGCAGTATTTT.

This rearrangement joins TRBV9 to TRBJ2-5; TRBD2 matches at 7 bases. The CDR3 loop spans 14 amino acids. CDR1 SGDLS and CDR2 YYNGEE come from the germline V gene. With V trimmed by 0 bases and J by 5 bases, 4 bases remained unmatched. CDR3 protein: CASSVGTSEETQYF. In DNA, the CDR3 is TGTGCCAGCAGCGTAGGTACTAGCGAGGAGACCCAGTACTTC. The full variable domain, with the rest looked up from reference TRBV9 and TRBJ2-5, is DSGVTQTPKHLITATGQRVTLRCSPRSGDLSVYWYQQSLDQGLQFLIQYYNGEERAKGNILERFSAQQFPDLHSELNLSSLELGDSALYFCASSVGTSEETQYFGPGTRLLVL.

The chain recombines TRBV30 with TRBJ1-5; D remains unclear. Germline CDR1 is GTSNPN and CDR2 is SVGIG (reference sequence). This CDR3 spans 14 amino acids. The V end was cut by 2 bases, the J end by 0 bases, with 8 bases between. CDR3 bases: TGTGCCTGGAGTTCAGCGTATAGCAATCAGCCCCAGCATTTT. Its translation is CAWSSAYSNQPQHF.

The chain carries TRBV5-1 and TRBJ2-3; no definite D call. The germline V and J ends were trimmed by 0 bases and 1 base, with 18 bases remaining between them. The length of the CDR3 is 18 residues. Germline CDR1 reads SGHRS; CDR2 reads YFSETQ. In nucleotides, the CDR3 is TGCGCCAGCAGCTTGGCCGAGCCGTCTTTATTCGGCACAGATACGCAGTATTTT. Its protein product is CASSLAEPSLFGTDTQYF. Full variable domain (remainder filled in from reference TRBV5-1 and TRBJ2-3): KAGVTQTPRYLIKTRGQQVTLSCSPISGHRSVSWYQQTPGQGLQFLFEYFSETQRNKGNFPGRFSGRQFSNSRSEMNVSTLELGDSALYLCASSLAEPSLFGTDTQYFGPGTRLTVL.

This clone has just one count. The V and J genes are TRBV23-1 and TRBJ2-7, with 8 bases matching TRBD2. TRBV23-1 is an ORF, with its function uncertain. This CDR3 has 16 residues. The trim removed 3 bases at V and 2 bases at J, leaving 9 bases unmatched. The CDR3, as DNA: TGCGCCAGCAGTCACCCCCCGGGACTAGAAGCCTACGAGCAGTACTTC. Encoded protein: CASSHPPGLEAYEQYF.

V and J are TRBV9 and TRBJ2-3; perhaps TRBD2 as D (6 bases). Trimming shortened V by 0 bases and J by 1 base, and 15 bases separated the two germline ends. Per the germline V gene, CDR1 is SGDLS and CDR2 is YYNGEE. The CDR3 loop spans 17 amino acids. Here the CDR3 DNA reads TGTGCCAGCAGCGTAGAAACTAGCCCGCATCGCACAGATACGCAGTATTTT. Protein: CASSVETSPHRTDTQYF.

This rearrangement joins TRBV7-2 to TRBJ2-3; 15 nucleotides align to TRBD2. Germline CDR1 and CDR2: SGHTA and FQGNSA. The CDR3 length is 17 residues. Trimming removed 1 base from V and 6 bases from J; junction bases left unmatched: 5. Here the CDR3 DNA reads TGTGCCAGCAGCTTAGGGGGACTAGCGGGGGGTTCCGATACGCAGTATTTT. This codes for CASSLGGLAGGSDTQYF.